A selection of T cell receptor beta chains follows, all from one sample in a study of cytomegalovirus exposure and HLA in healthy donors. Data came from immunoSEQ multiplex PCR; TCRdb stores just in-frame clones and leaves some out. The repertoire holds 150,000 to 200,000 clones, roughly four fifths seen once, with about 2.1% in the top ten. Sequences were obtained from PBMCs. The receptors stem from a woman aged 18-29 years in good health and CMV-seronegative. Both conserved end residues are part of each CDR3. Fields, in order: D gene, J gene, V gene, clone size, CDR3 protein, CDR3 DNA. A D gene is named only where the DNA matches it firmly. Part of the rows lack a size; the others show once, few, many or a class for expanded clones.

d_gene: TRBD1
j_gene: TRBJ1-4
v_gene: TRBV6-1
abundance: -
CDR3aa: CASSGGQGTTNEKLFF
CDR3nt: TGTGCCAGCAGTGGGGGACAGGGGACCACTAATGAAAAACTGTTTTTT

d_gene: -
j_gene: TRBJ1-2
v_gene: TRBV4-1
abundance: few
CDR3aa: CATAPASGVNYGYTF
CDR3nt: TGCGCCACCGCGCCAGCTTCAGGGGTTAACTATGGCTACACCTTC

d_gene: TRBD1
j_gene: TRBJ2-7
v_gene: TRBV7-9
abundance: -
CDR3aa: CASSGRDRGHYEQYF
CDR3nt: TGTGCCAGCAGCGGCCGGGACAGGGGGCACTACGAGCAGTACTTC

d_gene: -
j_gene: TRBJ1-5
v_gene: TRBV9
abundance: few
CDR3aa: CASSVGGGSQPQHF
CDR3nt: TGTGCCAGCAGCGTAGGTGGGGGGTCTCAGCCCCAGCATTTT

d_gene: -
j_gene: TRBJ2-1
v_gene: TRBV27
abundance: -
CDR3aa: CASSTGLRYNEQFF
CDR3nt: TGTGCCAGCAGTACGGGACTGCGCTACAATGAGCAGTTCTTC

d_gene: -
j_gene: TRBJ1-1
v_gene: TRBV19
abundance: -
CDR3aa: CASSPQQGSAEAFF
CDR3nt: TGTGCCAGTAGTCCCCAACAGGGTTCAGCTGAAGCTTTCTTT

d_gene: -
j_gene: TRBJ2-2
v_gene: TRBV13
abundance: -
CDR3aa: CASSFRGPPGELFF
CDR3nt: TGTGCCAGCAGCTTCAGGGGCCCCCCGGGGGAGCTGTTTTTT

d_gene: -
j_gene: TRBJ1-1
v_gene: TRBV20-1
abundance: -
CDR3aa: CSPEDSEAFF
CDR3nt: TGCAGTCCTGAGGATAGTGAAGCTTTCTTT

d_gene: -
j_gene: TRBJ1-6
v_gene: TRBV4-1
abundance: -
CDR3aa: CASSQDSGGRSPLHF
CDR3nt: TGCGCCAGCAGCCAAGATTCGGGGGGCAGGTCACCCCTCCACTTT

d_gene: -
j_gene: TRBJ2-1
v_gene: TRBV9
abundance: -
CDR3aa: CASSASRSSYNEQFF
CDR3nt: TGTGCCAGCAGCGCCTCCAGAAGCTCCTACAATGAGCAGTTCTTC

d_gene: -
j_gene: TRBJ2-1
v_gene: TRBV30
abundance: -
CDR3aa: CAWTSYNEQFF
CDR3nt: TGTGCCTGGACTAGCTACAATGAGCAGTTCTTC

d_gene: -
j_gene: TRBJ2-3
v_gene: TRBV2
abundance: -
CDR3aa: CASGQTGFRGTDTQYF
CDR3nt: TGTGCCAGCGGGCAAACAGGGTTTCGAGGCACAGATACGCAGTATTTT

d_gene: -
j_gene: TRBJ1-4
v_gene: TRBV10-3
abundance: -
CDR3aa: CAVSPGPTNEKLFF
CDR3nt: TGTGCCGTCAGCCCAGGGCCAACTAATGAAAAACTGTTTTTT

d_gene: -
j_gene: TRBJ2-2
v_gene: TRBV13
abundance: -
CDR3aa: CASSLDRGINSYTGELFF
CDR3nt: TGTGCCAGCAGCTTAGATCGGGGAATCAACTCCTACACCGGGGAGCTGTTTTTT

d_gene: -
j_gene: TRBJ2-1
v_gene: TRBV11-2
abundance: -
CDR3aa: CASSLNRAPPHNEQFF
CDR3nt: TGTGCCAGCAGCCTAAACAGGGCCCCGCCTCACAATGAGCAGTTCTTC

d_gene: -
j_gene: TRBJ1-6
v_gene: TRBV5-1
abundance: -
CDR3aa: CASSPLQGSRGSPLHF
CDR3nt: TGCGCCAGCAGTCCTCTCCAGGGAAGCCGTGGGTCACCCCTCCACTTT

d_gene: -
j_gene: TRBJ1-5
v_gene: TRBV27
abundance: -
CDR3aa: CASSFEGGPWPQHF
CDR3nt: TGTGCCAGCAGTTTTGAGGGAGGACCATGGCCCCAGCATTTT

d_gene: TRBD1
j_gene: TRBJ2-5
v_gene: TRBV18
abundance: -
CDR3aa: CASSPGTGATETQYF
CDR3nt: TGTGCCAGCTCACCGGGGACAGGGGCCACAGAGACCCAGTACTTC

d_gene: TRBD1
j_gene: TRBJ1-2
v_gene: TRBV28
abundance: -
CDR3aa: CASSSPWTGVVYGYTF
CDR3nt: TGTGCCAGCAGTTCTCCCTGGACAGGGGTCGTCTATGGCTACACCTTC

d_gene: -
j_gene: TRBJ2-2
v_gene: TRBV19
abundance: -
CDR3aa: CATRQNANTGELFF
CDR3nt: TGTGCCACAAGACAGAACGCGAACACCGGGGAGCTGTTTTTT

d_gene: TRBD1
j_gene: TRBJ1-2
v_gene: TRBV6-6
abundance: -
CDR3aa: CASSFADRGYGYTF
CDR3nt: TGTGCCAGCAGTTTCGCGGACAGGGGCTATGGCTACACCTTC

d_gene: -
j_gene: TRBJ1-2
v_gene: TRBV5-4
abundance: once
CDR3aa: CASSLEAPGYGYTF
CDR3nt: TGTGCCAGCAGCTTGGAAGCCCCGGGGTATGGCTACACCTTC

d_gene: TRBD2
j_gene: TRBJ2-2
v_gene: TRBV10-3
abundance: -
CDR3aa: CAISESTSEAGELFF
CDR3nt: TGTGCCATCAGTGAGTCTACTAGCGAGGCCGGGGAGCTGTTTTTT

d_gene: TRBD1
j_gene: TRBJ2-3
v_gene: TRBV19
abundance: -
CDR3aa: CASSTTGGTDTQYF
CDR3nt: TGTGCCAGTAGTACCACAGGGGGCACAGATACGCAGTATTTT

d_gene: TRBD1
j_gene: TRBJ2-3
v_gene: TRBV4-1
abundance: -
CDR3aa: CASSQDRGTESTDTQYF
CDR3nt: TGCGCCAGCAGCCAAGATCGAGGGACAGAGAGCACAGATACGCAGTATTTT

d_gene: -
j_gene: TRBJ1-5
v_gene: TRBV13
abundance: once
CDR3aa: CASSSGHSNQPQHF
CDR3nt: TGTGCCAGCAGCTCAGGACACAGCAATCAGCCCCAGCATTTT

d_gene: -
j_gene: TRBJ2-7
v_gene: TRBV2
abundance: -
CDR3aa: CASSNWVRLEQYF
CDR3nt: TGTGCCAGCAGTAACTGGGTGAGGCTCGAGCAGTACTTC

d_gene: TRBD1
j_gene: TRBJ1-4
v_gene: TRBV2
abundance: once
CDR3aa: CASSGTGSHNEKLFF
CDR3nt: TGTGCCAGCAGCGGGACAGGCTCCCATAATGAAAAACTGTTTTTT

d_gene: -
j_gene: TRBJ1-2
v_gene: TRBV4-2
abundance: few
CDR3aa: CASSQEVNEDYGYTF
CDR3nt: TGTGCCAGCAGCCAAGAGGTGAACGAGGACTATGGCTACACCTTC

d_gene: TRBD1
j_gene: TRBJ2-1
v_gene: TRBV7-6
abundance: few
CDR3aa: CASSLGQGGSYNEQFF
CDR3nt: TGTGCCAGCAGCTTAGGACAGGGGGGCTCCTACAATGAGCAGTTCTTC

d_gene: -
j_gene: TRBJ2-7
v_gene: TRBV10-3
abundance: -
CDR3aa: CAITDRVFGGEQYF
CDR3nt: TGTGCCATCACCGACCGGGTTTTCGGTGGCGAGCAGTACTTC

d_gene: TRBD1
j_gene: TRBJ1-2
v_gene: TRBV2
abundance: -
CDR3aa: CASSESGTANGYTF
CDR3nt: TGTGCCAGCAGTGAATCGGGGACAGCCAATGGCTACACCTTC

d_gene: -
j_gene: TRBJ1-5
v_gene: TRBV7-9
abundance: -
CDR3aa: CASSLATPYSNQPQHF
CDR3nt: TGTGCCAGCAGCTTAGCGACACCGTATAGCAATCAGCCCCAGCATTTT

d_gene: TRBD1
j_gene: TRBJ1-5
v_gene: TRBV28
abundance: -
CDR3aa: CASSLATGGSNQPQHF
CDR3nt: TGTGCCAGCAGTTTAGCCACAGGGGGAAGCAATCAGCCCCAGCATTTT

d_gene: TRBD1
j_gene: TRBJ2-7
v_gene: TRBV4-1
abundance: -
CDR3aa: CASSHPGTGNTEQYF
CDR3nt: TGCGCCAGCAGCCACCCCGGGACAGGGAACACCGAGCAGTACTTC

d_gene: -
j_gene: TRBJ1-1
v_gene: TRBV25-1
abundance: -
CDR3aa: CASSEQGMRAFF
CDR3nt: TGTGCCAGCAGTGAGCAGGGGATGCGGGCTTTCTTT

d_gene: -
j_gene: TRBJ1-1
v_gene: TRBV5-4
abundance: -
CDR3aa: CASSPIGGGNTEAFF
CDR3nt: TGTGCCAGCAGCCCAATAGGCGGGGGAAACACTGAAGCTTTCTTT

d_gene: -
j_gene: TRBJ2-5
v_gene: TRBV27
abundance: -
CDR3aa: CATLRRGRSRETQYF
CDR3nt: TGTGCCACCCTCCGGCGGGGTAGGAGTCGAGAGACCCAGTACTTC

d_gene: -
j_gene: TRBJ1-2
v_gene: TRBV9
abundance: -
CDR3aa: CASSVVGTGFYGYTF
CDR3nt: TGTGCCAGCAGCGTGGTTGGCACAGGGTTCTATGGCTACACCTTC

d_gene: TRBD1
j_gene: TRBJ2-7
v_gene: TRBV6-5
abundance: -
CDR3aa: CASRGTGGSNEQYF
CDR3nt: TGTGCCAGCAGGGGGACAGGGGGTTCGAACGAGCAGTACTTC

d_gene: -
j_gene: TRBJ2-5
v_gene: TRBV7-9
abundance: -
CDR3aa: CASSSIETQYF
CDR3nt: TGTGCCAGCAGCTCAATAGAGACCCAGTACTTC

d_gene: TRBD1
j_gene: TRBJ1-2
v_gene: TRBV28
abundance: -
CDR3aa: CATTTGSFLYGYTF
CDR3nt: TGTGCCACTACGACAGGGAGTTTCCTCTATGGCTACACCTTC

d_gene: -
j_gene: TRBJ1-4
v_gene: TRBV27
abundance: once
CDR3aa: CASSATGATNEKLFF
CDR3nt: TGTGCCAGCAGTGCTACGGGGGCAACTAATGAAAAACTGTTTTTT

d_gene: -
j_gene: TRBJ1-1
v_gene: TRBV9
abundance: -
CDR3aa: CASSATGNMNTEAFF
CDR3nt: TGTGCCAGCAGCGCCACAGGGAATATGAACACTGAAGCTTTCTTT

d_gene: TRBD1
j_gene: TRBJ2-7
v_gene: TRBV5-4
abundance: -
CDR3aa: CASSSGQFSYEQYF
CDR3nt: TGTGCCAGCAGCTCGGGACAGTTCTCCTACGAGCAGTACTTC

d_gene: TRBD1
j_gene: TRBJ1-5
v_gene: TRBV7-9
abundance: -
CDR3aa: CASSRLTEKGQGFNQPQHF
CDR3nt: TGTGCCAGCAGCCGACTGACGGAAAAGGGACAGGGCTTCAATCAGCCCCAGCATTTT

d_gene: TRBD1
j_gene: TRBJ2-3
v_gene: TRBV5-1
abundance: -
CDR3aa: CASSLQGGTDTQYF
CDR3nt: TGCGCCAGCAGCTTGCAGGGGGGCACAGATACGCAGTATTTT

d_gene: TRBD2
j_gene: TRBJ2-5
v_gene: TRBV5-1
abundance: few
CDR3aa: CASSLHTSGVASQETQYF
CDR3nt: TGCGCCAGCAGCTTGCACACTAGCGGGGTGGCTTCCCAAGAGACCCAGTACTTC

d_gene: TRBD2
j_gene: TRBJ2-3
v_gene: TRBV11-2
abundance: -
CDR3aa: CASSSIAGSTKSTDTQYF
CDR3nt: TGTGCCAGCAGCTCGATAGCGGGTAGCACCAAAAGCACAGATACGCAGTATTTT

d_gene: TRBD1
j_gene: TRBJ1-4
v_gene: TRBV27
abundance: -
CDR3aa: CASSYLGTGEGNEKLFF
CDR3nt: TGTGCCAGCAGTTATTTGGGGACAGGGGAAGGAAATGAAAAACTGTTTTTT

d_gene: -
j_gene: TRBJ1-1
v_gene: TRBV14
abundance: few
CDR3aa: CASSQDLWDILLVF
CDR3nt: TGTGCCAGCAGCCAAGATCTTTGGGACATACTTCTGGTCTTT

d_gene: TRBD1
j_gene: TRBJ2-7
v_gene: TRBV19
abundance: -
CDR3aa: CASSIHTGDVHEQYF
CDR3nt: TGTGCCAGTAGTATTCACACAGGGGATGTCCACGAGCAGTACTTC